These T cell receptor beta chains were read from a single sample in a study of Graves' ophthalmopathy and Graves' hyperthyroidism. From the multiplex PCR reads, TCRdb called clonotypes with MiXCR, one entry per CDR3 protein. The sample consists of more than 550,000 distinct CDR3 sequences, approximately 39% of them appearing once. Sequences were obtained from peripheral blood. These TCRs come from an adult man with Graves' ophthalmopathy. CDR3s include the opening cysteine and the closing phenylalanine or tryptophan. The order of the fields is D gene, V gene, clone size, J gene, CDR3 protein, CDR3 DNA. The D gene is left open where the match is weak. Clone size is stated in some rows and not others, as once, few, many or a class when expanded.

>-|TRBV20-1|once|TRBJ2-5
CSARDEGQETQYF
TGCAGTGCTAGAGACGAGGGACAAGAGACCCAGTACTTC
>-|TRBV7-9|-|TRBJ1-4
CASSLWRGNNEKLFF
TGTGCCAGCAGCTTGTGGCGGGGCAATAATGAAAAACTGTTTTTT
>-|TRBV7-2|many|TRBJ1-1
CASSISVGPNTEAFF
TGTGCCAGCAGCATCTCCGTGGGCCCGAACACTGAAGCTTTCTTT
>-|TRBV6-6|-|TRBJ1-3
CASSLAGRRSSSGNTIYF
TGTGCCAGCAGTTTAGCCGGGAGGCGGTCCTCCTCTGGAAACACCATATATTTT
>-|TRBV20-1|many|TRBJ1-2
CSAGTLANYGYTF
TGCAGTGCTGGGACGTTGGCTAACTATGGCTACACCTTC
>-|TRBV25-1|many|TRBJ1-3
CASSNTNSGNTIYF
TGTGCCAGCAGTAACACGAACTCTGGAAACACCATATATTTT
>TRBD2|TRBV20-1|many|TRBJ2-5
CSASRVAGAGETQYF
TGCAGTGCTAGTAGGGTAGCGGGAGCGGGAGAGACCCAGTACTTC
>-|TRBV20-1|-|TRBJ1-6
CSAPSGNSPLHF
TGCAGTGCTCCCTCGGGGAATTCACCCCTCCACTTT
>TRBD1|TRBV10-3|-|TRBJ1-1
CASINRGHTEAFF
TGTGCCAGCATCAACAGGGGACACACTGAAGCTTTCTTT
>-|TRBV30|-|TRBJ1-2
CAWNRGQKDGYTF
TGTGCCTGGAACCGGGGGCAAAAAGATGGCTACACCTTC
>TRBD1|TRBV20-1|many|TRBJ1-2
CSAIPTGVGGYTF
TGCAGTGCTATCCCGACAGGGGTAGGTGGCTACACCTTC
>-|TRBV7-3|-|TRBJ1-1
CASSPTGPDTEAFF
TGTGCCAGCAGCCCAACCGGGCCTGACACTGAAGCTTTCTTT
>TRBD1|TRBV20-1|-|TRBJ1-5
CSASQWDRDSNQPQHF
TGCAGTGCTAGCCAATGGGACAGAGATAGCAATCAGCCCCAGCATTTT
>-|TRBV4-3|few|TRBJ2-2
CASSQDLQGHTGELFF
TGCGCCAGCAGCCAAGATCTACAGGGCCACACCGGGGAGCTGTTTTTT
>TRBD1|TRBV9|-|TRBJ2-6
CASGGQGSTGVLTF
TGTGCTAGTGGGGGACAGGGCTCCACGGGCGTCCTGACTTTC
>-|TRBV20-1|many|TRBJ2-7
CSAITDISYEQYF
TGCAGTGCTATAACGGACATTTCCTACGAGCAGTACTTC
>TRBD1|TRBV29-1|-|TRBJ1-6
CSSRQGSDSPLHF
TGCAGCAGTAGACAGGGGTCAGATTCACCCCTCCACTTT
>-|TRBV15|few|TRBJ2-2
CATSRDPEAGELFF
TGTGCCACCAGCAGAGATCCGGAGGCCGGGGAGCTGTTTTTT
>TRBD1|TRBV7-9|-|TRBJ2-1
CASIAQGAYNEQFF
TGTGCCAGCATCGCACAGGGGGCTTACAATGAGCAGTTCTTC
>TRBD1|TRBV7-2|few|TRBJ1-2
CASSVRDRGGGYTF
TGTGCCAGCAGCGTCCGGGACAGGGGCGGGGGCTACACCTTC
>-|TRBV19|-|TRBJ2-7
CASSMALASSEQYF
TGTGCCAGTAGTATGGCCCTAGCATCGAGTGAGCAGTACTTC
>TRBD1|TRBV29-1|-|TRBJ2-3
CSTEGARSTDTQYF
TGCAGCACCGAGGGGGCTCGAAGCACAGATACGCAGTATTTT
>-|TRBV3-1|many|TRBJ1-1
CASSPWGSRAFF
TGTGCCAGCAGCCCCTGGGGCTCGAGGGCTTTCTTT
>TRBD1|TRBV12-3/TRBV12-4|many|TRBJ1-1
CASSPGQGLVEAFF
TGTGCCAGCAGTCCCGGACAGGGATTGGTCGAAGCTTTCTTT
>TRBD1|TRBV10-3|-|TRBJ1-2
CAISEGPGQGTYGYTF
TGTGCCATCAGTGAGGGACCGGGACAGGGGACCTATGGCTACACCTTC
>-|TRBV11-2|many|TRBJ1-2
CASSLDRGSGYTF
TGTGCCAGCAGCTTAGACAGGGGTAGTGGCTACACCTTC
>-|TRBV10-3|-|TRBJ2-7
CAISESYF
TGTGCCATCAGTGAGTCGTACTTC